The 15 T cell receptor beta chains reported below all come from one sample, sequenced in a study of blood T cell repertoires in COVID-19. The repertoire was sequenced with immunoSEQ multiplex PCR; TCRdb's copy has only in-frame clones and lacks some. Altogether some 400,000 clones are present, more than 75% being singletons, with the ten largest covering 1% to 1.5%. Sequenced input: PBMCs or T cells enriched from blood (not recorded which). The receptor source for this set is a man younger than 45 who had recovered from COVID-19.

The chain links TRBV24-1 to TRBJ1-1, with TRBD1 matching over 10 bases. Germline CDR1 and CDR2: KGHDR and SFDVKD. This CDR3 has 11 residues. J gave up 11 bases and V 9 bases, and 5 bases lay outside the gene matches. The CDR3 sequence is CATRQGAGAFF. The DNA of the CDR3 is TGTGCCACCCGACAGGGGGCGGGGGCTTTCTTT.

The chain has TRBV28 and TRBJ1-2; the D gene is possibly TRBD1 (5 bases). With 2 bases removed from V and 7 bases from J, the gap between germline ends came to 20 bases. Germline V lookup: CDR1 MDHEN, CDR2 SYDVKM. The CDR3 loop spans 16 amino acids. The CDR3 loop is CASSLNPGGERGGYTF. In DNA, the CDR3 is TGTGCCAGCAGTTTAAACCCTGGGGGGGAACGAGGTGGCTACACCTTC.

There are a few counts of this clone. The gene calls are TRBV10-3 and TRBJ1-5, with a possible D match to TRBD1 (5 bases). Germline CDR1 is ENHRY and CDR2 is SYGVKD. The length of the CDR3 is 15 residues. V lost 9 bases to trimming and J lost 3 bases, with 18 bases between them. CDR3 coding DNA: TGTGCCATTGGGCCGGGAGGGGCACCCAATCAGCCCCAGCATTTT. Translating it yields CAIGPGGAPNQPQHF.

V usage is TRBV2 and J usage is TRBJ2-7; TRBD2 agrees at 7 bases. The CDR3 length is 14 residues. The germline CDR1 and CDR2 sequences are SNHLY and FYNNEI. V lost 10 bases and J lost 0; bases outside the gene matches: 9. CDR3 protein: CAITGLGDSYEQYF. CDR3 DNA: TGTGCCATCACTGGACTAGGGGACTCCTACGAGCAGTACTTC.

The chain has TRBV10-1 and TRBJ2-3; D perhaps matches TRBD2 (7 bases). CDR3 length: 16 residues. With 0 bases removed from V and 4 bases from J, the gap between germline ends came to 14 bases. Germline assignment: CDR1 WNHNN and CDR2 SYGVQD (reference sequence). Written as DNA, the CDR3 is TGCGCCAGCAGTGAGTCGGAGGGGGGGCCGCCAGATACGCAGTATTTT. Translation: CASSESEGGPPDTQYF.

This chain links TRBV4-1 with TRBJ2-5, with 11 bases fitting TRBD2. This CDR3 contains 16 residues. The germline V gene encodes CDR1 MGHRA and CDR2 YSYEKL. V dropped 2 bases and J dropped 0; count of bases not matched to a gene: 2. The CDR3 region is CASSQRTSGYQETQYF. As DNA, the CDR3 is TGCGCCAGCAGCCAACGGACTAGCGGGTACCAAGAGACCCAGTACTTC.

The genes are TRBV5-1 and TRBJ2-2; 13 positions agree with TRBD2. The junction had 5 bases not matched to a gene; V was cut back by 1 base and J by 5 bases. Looked up from germline, CDR1 is SGHRS and CDR2 is YFSETQ. The CDR3 runs to 17 residues. The CDR3 DNA reads TGCGCCAGCAGCTTGCAAACGGGACTAGCGGGGACCGGGGAGCTGTTTTTT. Amino acid sequence: CASSLQTGLAGTGELFF.

The chain recombines TRBV9 with TRBJ1-1, with D perhaps matching TRBD1 (6 bases). Germline loops: CDR1 SGDLS, CDR2 YYNGEE. There are 15 residues in the CDR3. Trimming took 0 bases from V and 4 from J, leaving 13 bases between them. In DNA form, the CDR3 reads TGTGCCAGCAGCGTAGTCGACAGGTCTATCACTGAAGCTTTCTTT. This gives the protein CASSVVDRSITEAFF.

In DNA, the CDR3 is TGCGCCAGCAGCGAGGAGGGAGAGAGCTCCTACAATGAGCAGTTCTTC. This codes for CASSEEGESSYNEQFF. The gene calls are TRBV5-1 and TRBJ2-1, with D possibly matching TRBD2 (6 bases). The CDR3 sequence is 16 residues long. The V gene's germline CDR1 is SGHRS and CDR2 YFSETQ. The ends were cut back, 4 bases at V and 0 bases at J, with 14 bases in the middle.

This chain connects TRBV5-6 to TRBJ1-2; D gene uncertain. V was trimmed by 2 bases and J by 2 bases, leaving 10 bases between them. This CDR3 is built from 14 residues. CDR1 SGHDT and CDR2 YYEEEE come from the germline V gene. Here the CDR3 reads CASSFAVENYGYTF. The CDR3 coding sequence is TGTGCCAGCAGCTTTGCGGTAGAAAACTATGGCTACACCTTC.

This clone has only one observation. The chain joins TRBV20-1 to TRBJ1-1; perhaps TRBD1 as D (5 bases). The CDR3 covers 14 residues. The V gene lost 3 bases and the J gene lost 4 bases, with 15 bases spanning the gap. Germline CDR1 and CDR2: DFQATT and SNEGSKA (reference sequence). CDR3 sequence reads: CSASDRGFVTEAFF. The CDR3 nucleotides read TGCAGTGCTAGTGATAGGGGATTCGTCACTGAAGCTTTCTTT.

Here the CDR3 reads CASRGSNYGYTF. The CDR3 DNA follows: TGTGCCAGCCGCGGAAGTAACTATGGCTACACCTTC. The chain has TRBV14 and TRBJ1-2; the D is unclear. The CDR3 length is 12 residues. Germline V gene data show CDR1 as SGHDN and CDR2 as FVKESK. The V gene lost 8 bases and the J gene lost 1 base, with 8 bases spanning the gap.

Only one count was recorded for this clone. J is TRBJ1-2 and V is TRBV25-1; unclear D gene. The V gene's germline CDR1 is MGHDK and CDR2 SYGVNS. The CDR3 is 13 residues long. V lost 4 bases to trimming and J lost 2 bases, with 8 bases between them. CDR3 bases: TGTGCCAGCAGTGTCGCGGGGAACTATGGCTACACCTTC. As protein: CASSVAGNYGYTF.

This clone was detected a few times. The genes are TRBV7-2 and TRBJ1-1, with 8 bases aligning to TRBD1. Germline assignment: CDR1 SGHTA and CDR2 FQGNSA. The CDR3 has 16 residues. Losses at the gene ends were 4 bases for V and 1 base for J; bases not matched to a gene: 8. The CDR3 sequence: CASSSRDRRGNTEAFF. The CDR3 nucleotides read TGTGCCAGCAGCTCGCGGGACAGGCGGGGGAACACTGAAGCTTTCTTT. Filled out from reference TRBV7-2 and TRBJ1-1, the complete variable domain reads GAGVSQSPSNKVTEKGKDVELRCDPISGHTALYWYRQSLGQGLEFLIYFQGNSAPDKSGLPSDRFSAERTGGSVSTLTIQRTQQEDSAVYLCASSSRDRRGNTEAFFGQGTRLTVV.

The genes are TRBV9 and TRBJ2-1, with D perhaps matching TRBD1 (6 bases). Germline V gene sequence: CDR1 SGDLS, CDR2 YYNGEE. The CDR3 runs 15 residues. V shed 3 bases and J shed 6 bases, with 16 bases lying between them. Here the CDR3 DNA reads TGTGCCAGCAGCGCCTCCGGGACAACCGGCAATGAGCAGTTCTTC. It is translated as CASSASGTTGNEQFF.